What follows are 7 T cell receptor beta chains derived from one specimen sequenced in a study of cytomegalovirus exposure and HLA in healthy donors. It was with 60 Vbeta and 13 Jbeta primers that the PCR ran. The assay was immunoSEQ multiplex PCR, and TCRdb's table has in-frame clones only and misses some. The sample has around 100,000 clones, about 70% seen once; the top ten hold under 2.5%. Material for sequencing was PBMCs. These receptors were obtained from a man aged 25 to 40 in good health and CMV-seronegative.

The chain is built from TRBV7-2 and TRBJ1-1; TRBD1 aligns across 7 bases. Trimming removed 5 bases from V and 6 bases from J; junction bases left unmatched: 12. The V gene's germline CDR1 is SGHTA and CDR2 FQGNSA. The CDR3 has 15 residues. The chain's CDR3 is CASSPVQGRLAEAFF. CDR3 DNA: TGTGCCAGCAGCCCAGTACAGGGGAGATTAGCTGAAGCTTTCTTT.

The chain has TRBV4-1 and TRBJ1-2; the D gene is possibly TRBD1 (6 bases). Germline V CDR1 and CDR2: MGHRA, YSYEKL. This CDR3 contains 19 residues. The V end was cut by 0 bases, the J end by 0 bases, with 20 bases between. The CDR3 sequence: CASSQDLTRTVKSNYGYTF. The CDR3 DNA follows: TGCGCCAGCAGCCAAGACCTGACACGGACAGTTAAATCTAACTATGGCTACACCTTC.

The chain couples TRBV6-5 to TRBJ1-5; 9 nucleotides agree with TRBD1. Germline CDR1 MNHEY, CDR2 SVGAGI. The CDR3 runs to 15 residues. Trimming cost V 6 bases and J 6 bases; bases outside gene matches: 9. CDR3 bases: TGTGCCAGCAGCCCCACAGGGGGCGGGGGTCAGCCCCAGCATTTT. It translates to CASSPTGGGGQPQHF.

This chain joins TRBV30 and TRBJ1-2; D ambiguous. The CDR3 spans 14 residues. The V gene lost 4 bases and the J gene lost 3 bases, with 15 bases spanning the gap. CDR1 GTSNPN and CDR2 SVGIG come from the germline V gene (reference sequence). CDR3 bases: TGTGCCTGGAACCACCCCCGGGATTACTATGGCTACACCTTC. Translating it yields CAWNHPRDYYGYTF.

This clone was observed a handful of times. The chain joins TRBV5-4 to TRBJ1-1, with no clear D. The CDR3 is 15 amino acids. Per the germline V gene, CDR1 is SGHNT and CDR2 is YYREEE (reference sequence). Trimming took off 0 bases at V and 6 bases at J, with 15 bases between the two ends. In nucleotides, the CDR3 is TGTGCCAGCAGCTTGGGGAGGTCCCGCGGCGCTGAAGCTTTCTTT. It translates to CASSLGRSRGAEAFF.

CDR3 residues: CASSLVGTGVNYGYTF. CDR3 in DNA: TGTGCCAGCAGCTTAGTAGGGACAGGGGTGAACTATGGCTACACCTTC. The chain employs TRBV7-2 and TRBJ1-2; 10 positions agree with TRBD1. This CDR3 has 16 residues. V lost 1 base and J lost 2; bases outside the gene matches: 4. Germline lookup yields CDR1 SGHTA and CDR2 FQGNSA.

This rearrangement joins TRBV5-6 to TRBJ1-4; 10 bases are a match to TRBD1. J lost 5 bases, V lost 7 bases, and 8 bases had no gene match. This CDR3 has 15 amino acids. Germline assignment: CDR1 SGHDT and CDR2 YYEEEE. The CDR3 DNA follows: TGTGCCAGCGCCTCGAGGGGACAGGGGAATGAAAAACTGTTTTTT. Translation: CASASRGQGNEKLFF.